The subject of this entry is one T cell receptor (beta chain). As yet, its antigen is unknown. These data are taken from a study of shared clonotypes between healthy human individuals. Findings and caveats of the study: Generally, estimated richness proved larger in naive subsets than it did in memory subsets.

The protocol was immunoSEQ multiplex PCR, while the TCRdb copy is restricted to in-frame clones and leaves out a portion. The sample carries over 2 million clones, roughly 94% recorded once. The sequence was obtained from a man younger than 35 in good health. The specimen was naive CD4+ T cells sorted from blood. The subset is: CD45RA+ positively selected.

This CDR3 is CASSVTGDTQYF. For the CDR3, the DNA is TGTGCCAGCAGCGTTACCGGAGATACGCAGTATTTT. The V call is TRBV2, the J call TRBJ2-3; D not resolved. V was cut by 6 bases and J by 5 bases, with 9 bases left in between. The germline gives CDR1 SNHLY, CDR2 FYNNEI. The CDR3 consists of 12 residues.